The 2 T cell receptor beta chains below were found in one sample sequenced in a study of control samples from healthy donors and cancer patients. Data came from immunoSEQ multiplex PCR; TCRdb stores just in-frame clones and leaves some out. This table has 120,000 or so clones, approximately 92% appearing once. Sequencing was performed on PBMCs. These receptors all come from an elderly man with head and neck cancer.

V is TRBV19 and J is TRBJ1-1; a weak D match, TRBD1 (6 bases). Germline values: CDR1 LNHDA, CDR2 SQIVND (reference sequence). The CDR3 is 12 residues long. The ends were cut back, 3 bases at V and 4 bases at J, with 6 bases in the middle. CDR3 amino acids: CASSIRGTEAFF. In DNA, the CDR3 is TGTGCCAGTAGTATCAGGGGCACTGAAGCTTTCTTT.

The chain links TRBV21-1 to TRBJ1-5; the D call TRBD1 from the table was never checked on the DNA. TRBV21-1 is listed as a pseudogene. The CDR3 runs to 13 residues. CDR3 in DNA: TGTGTCGGGCCAGGGGATCATCGGCAGCCCCAGCATTTT. Encoded protein: CVGPGDHRQPQHF.